The entry below gives a single TCR beta chain sequence along with its context. What it binds is not known. The entry originates in a study of T cells in localized non-small cell lung cancer. Study-level points and caveats: Elevated circulating T cell density in blood was associated with longer overall survival. Within adjacent lung there appeared a median approximately 62 of the top 100 tumor clones. Adjacent uninvolved lung tissue had the highest T cell clonality, exceeding tumor.

Germline CDR1 and CDR2: SNHLY and FYNNEI. The V and J ends lost 9 bases and 2 bases, in that order; junction bases with no gene match: 10. The CDR3 sequence is 14 residues long. Generated by immunoSEQ multiplex PCR, the TCRdb table keeps only in-frame clones and is missing some. The sample has tens of thousands of clones, approximately 94% seen once. The sample in question was peripheral blood, obtained before any cancer treatment. This clonotype was sampled from a woman aged 35 to 70 with stage I lung adenocarcinoma. J is TRBJ2-7 and V is TRBV2; the match to TRBD2 covers 7 bases. The CDR3 loop is CARVNPSGPYEQYF. In nucleotides, the CDR3 is TGTGCCAGAGTGAACCCTAGCGGTCCCTACGAGCAGTACTTC.